The clone carrying this TCR beta chain was found many times. Its specificity is unknown. These data originate in a study of spatial heterogeneity in lung cancer. Individually, TCR cDNA molecules were each labelled with a unique molecular identifier. TCRdb re-derived calls from the 5' RACE reads in MiXCR, one entry per CDR3 protein. The sample contains around 13,000 distinct CDR3 sequences, approximately 4.6% of which appear only once. The germline V gene encodes CDR1 MNHEY and CDR2 SMNVEV (reference sequence). There are 13 residues in the CDR3. The V end lost 5 bases, the J end lost 9 bases, and 14 bases lay between the germline ends. General observations from the study: Tumor mutation counts were tracked by expanded intratumoral alpha and beta TCR counts. Ubiquitous and regional expanded TCR counts correlated with ubiquitous and regional nonsynonymous mutations, respectively.

As for time point: sample taken at primary tumor resection. Unsorted samples of tumor, nontumor lung or frozen PBMC had their whole RNA sequenced. The rearrangement joins TRBV27 to TRBJ1-5, with a tentative D call TRBD1 (5 bases). The starting material was lung tumor tissue, obtained at surgery. The sequence derives from a male donor with early-stage non-small cell lung cancer. CDR3 amino acids: CASSPGGGRPQHF. CDR3 nucleotide sequence: TGTGCCAGCAGTCCCGGGGGGGGTAGGCCCCAGCATTTT.